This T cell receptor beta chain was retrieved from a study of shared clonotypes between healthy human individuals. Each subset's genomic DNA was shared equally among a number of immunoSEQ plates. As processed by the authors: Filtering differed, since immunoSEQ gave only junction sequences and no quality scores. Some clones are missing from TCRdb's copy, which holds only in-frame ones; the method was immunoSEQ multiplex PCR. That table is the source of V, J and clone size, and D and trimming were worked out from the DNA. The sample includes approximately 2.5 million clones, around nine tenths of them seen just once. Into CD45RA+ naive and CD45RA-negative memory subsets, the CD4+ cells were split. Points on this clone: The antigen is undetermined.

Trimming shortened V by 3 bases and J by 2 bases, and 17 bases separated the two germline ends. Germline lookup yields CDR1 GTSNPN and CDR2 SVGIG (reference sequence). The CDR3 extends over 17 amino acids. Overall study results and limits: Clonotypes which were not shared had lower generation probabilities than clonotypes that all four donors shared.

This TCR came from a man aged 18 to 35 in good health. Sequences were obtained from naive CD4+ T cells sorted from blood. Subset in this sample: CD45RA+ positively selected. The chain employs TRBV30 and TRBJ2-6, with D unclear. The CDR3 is CAWRKTKLSAGANVLTF. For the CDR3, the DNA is TGTGCCTGGAGGAAAACGAAACTTTCGGCTGGGGCCAACGTCCTGACTTTC.